This T cell receptor (beta chain) appears in the sequencing data of a study of blood T cell repertoires in COVID-19 (TCRdb year 2020). For the study in its entirety: Samples covering the acute and convalescent phases of COVID-19 were provided by collaborators in the United States, Italy and Spain. The prospective study material was composed of cDNA or gDNA derived from T cells, B-cell-depleted T cells, or PBMCs. Subjects who had been exposed to COVID-19, were actively infected with it, or had recovered from it provided the deeply sampled blood TCRbeta repertoires that made up the dataset. The repertoires were released in a freely available public database intended as a resource for research on the immune response to SARS-CoV-2. Samples were obtained from the ongoing ImmuneRACE study (first 160 participants) and from 1,254 subjects provided by 6 global collaborators. Sample metadata almost always included a de-identified subject ID, COVID-19 status, age in years and sex. HLA class I and class II types, where available, came from metadata supplied by the sample provider rather than from assay-based typing.

Overall study results and their limits: Clinical and demographic metadata were provided uncurated, with the amount varying by source and participant.

The immunoSEQ Assay, a bias-controlled multiplex PCR, was used to amplify TCRbeta CDR3 regions from genomic DNA. The authors' analysis ran thus. Nucleated cell counts per sample were estimated from amplification of reference gene primers within the assay. To quantify the absolute abundance of each unique TCRbeta CDR3 rearrangement, sequence reads were collapsed and filtered. Productive Simpson clonality was computed per sample as the square root of Simpson's diversity index over productive rearrangements. The table comes from immuneACCESS by way of TCRdb, which keeps in-frame sequences with V and J called. Part of the clones is missing from these tables; in studies checked, under half for an unresolved V gene and the rest for unknown reasons. D and trimming come from the DNA, and the V and J calls and clone size come from that table. The sample yields about 180,000 clones; around 80% were counted once. Of the sample, approximately 7% falls within the top ten clones.

This clone was detected a few times. The antigen this receptor binds is unknown. No base-level quality is on record; no much larger clone is a single base apart. Collaborating institutions collected whole blood in K2EDTA tubes following their own protocols. For TCRbeta analysis, collaborator samples were shipped as frozen whole blood, as isolated PBMCs, or as DNA extracted from either sample type. The source material was peripheral blood. The receptor's source is a man between 65 and 85 years old with active or convalescent COVID-19.

The DNA reads as follows: TGTGCCAGCGCTACAGGGAGCACTGAAGCTTTCTTT. Protein translation: CASATGSTEAFF. The V and J genes are TRBV18 and TRBJ1-1; perhaps TRBD1 is the D gene, with 6 bases matching. CDR1 and CDR2 (KGHSH, LQKENI) derive from the germline V gene. CDR3 length: 12 amino acids, cysteine to phenylalanine. The read is trimmed to its CDR3 DNA, 36 bases read in frame from base 1. V and J lose 8 bases and 4 bases, and a span of 11 bases separates them.